This is a list of T cell receptor beta chains from one sample in a study of cytomegalovirus exposure and HLA in healthy donors. The table came from immunoSEQ multiplex PCR; TCRdb's copy has only in-frame clones and leaves some out. The sample includes about 160,000 clones. Material for sequencing was PBMCs. These receptors came from a woman aged 55-70 years in good health and CMV-seronegative. CDR3s include the opening cysteine and the closing phenylalanine or tryptophan. Each record gives: CDR3 protein, J gene, V gene.

CASSLVGRAPGELFF | TRBJ2-2 | TRBV11-2
CASSPQGLSKFF | TRBJ2-1 | TRBV5-5
CASSAEGNTIYF | TRBJ1-3 | TRBV5-1
CASSLAQGTSYEQYF | TRBJ2-7 | TRBV7-2
CASSPRTVRQETQYF | TRBJ2-5 | TRBV7-9
CASGSETGVGKLFF | TRBJ1-4 | TRBV12-5
CASSYYAGDPYEQYF | TRBJ2-7 | TRBV6-5
CASSLAGGRGRSHSPLHF | TRBJ1-6 | TRBV5-1
CASSQGMNTEAFF | TRBJ1-1 | TRBV18
CASTEGGPHNQPQHF | TRBJ1-5 | TRBV7-9